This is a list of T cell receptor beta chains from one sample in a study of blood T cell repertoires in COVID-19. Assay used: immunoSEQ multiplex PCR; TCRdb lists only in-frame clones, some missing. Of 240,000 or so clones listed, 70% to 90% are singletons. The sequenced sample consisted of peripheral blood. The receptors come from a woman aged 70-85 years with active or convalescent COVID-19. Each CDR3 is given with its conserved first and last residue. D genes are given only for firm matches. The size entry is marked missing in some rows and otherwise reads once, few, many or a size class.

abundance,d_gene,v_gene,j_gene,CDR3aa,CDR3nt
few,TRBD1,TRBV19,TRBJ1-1,CASSISDRLNTEAFF,TGTGCCAGTAGTATTTCGGACAGGTTGAACACTGAAGCTTTCTTT
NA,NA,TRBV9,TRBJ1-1,CASSVALTSKAFF,TGTGCCAGCAGCGTAGCGTTGACATCCAAAGCTTTCTTT
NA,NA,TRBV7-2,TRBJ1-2,CASSFSPGTLAPYTF,TGTGCCAGCAGCTTCTCCCCGGGGACATTGGCACCCTACACCTTC
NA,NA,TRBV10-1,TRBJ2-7,CATAGPPSYEQYF,TGCGCCACTGCAGGGCCCCCTTCCTACGAGCAGTACTTC
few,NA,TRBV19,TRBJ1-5,CASSIGGSEPQHF,TGTGCCAGTAGTATCGGAGGAAGTGAGCCCCAGCATTTT
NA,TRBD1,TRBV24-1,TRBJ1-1,CATAGTGIENTEAFF,TGTGCCACCGCCGGGACAGGGATCGAGAACACTGAAGCTTTCTTT
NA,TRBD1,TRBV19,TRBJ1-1,CASSSGQGGTEAFF,TGTGCCAGTAGTAGCGGACAGGGAGGGACTGAAGCTTTCTTT
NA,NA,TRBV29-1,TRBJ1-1,CSAHPPGGRNTEAFF,TGCAGCGCTCACCCCCCCGGGGGGCGGAACACTGAAGCTTTCTTT
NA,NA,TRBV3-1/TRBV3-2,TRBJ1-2,CASSQGLAGTDYGYTF,TGTGCCAGCAGCCAAGGATTGGCAGGTACCGACTATGGCTACACCTTC
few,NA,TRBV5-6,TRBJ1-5,CASAAGGNQPQHF,TGTGCCAGCGCTGCGGGGGGGAATCAGCCCCAGCATTTT
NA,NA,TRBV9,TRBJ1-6,CASSALTGLNSPLHF,TGTGCCAGCAGCGCGCTCACAGGGTTAAATTCACCCCTCCACTTT
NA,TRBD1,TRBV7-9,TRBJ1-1,CASSLGAGGGTEAFF,TGTGCCAGCAGCTTAGGCGCAGGGGGAGGTACTGAAGCTTTCTTT
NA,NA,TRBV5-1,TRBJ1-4,CASSPGPGVNRGLFF,TGCGCCAGCAGCCCTGGACCAGGAGTAAACCGGGGACTGTTTTTT
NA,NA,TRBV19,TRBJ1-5,CASSIRVQGIGSNQPQHF,TGTGCCAGTAGTATAAGGGTTCAGGGAATCGGAAGCAATCAGCCCCAGCATTTT
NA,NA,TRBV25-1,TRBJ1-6,CASSDTGHNSPLHF,TGTGCCAGCAGTGATACAGGACATAATTCACCCCTCCACTTT
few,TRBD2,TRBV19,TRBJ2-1,CASIGLAGKNEQFF,TGTGCCTCGATCGGACTAGCGGGGAAGAATGAGCAGTTCTTC
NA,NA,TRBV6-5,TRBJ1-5,CASSRGLNQPQHF,TGTGCCAGCAGCAGAGGGCTCAATCAGCCCCAGCATTTT
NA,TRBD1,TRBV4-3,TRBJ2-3,CASSQDSSGGSTDTQYF,TGCGCCAGCAGCCAAGACTCGTCAGGGGGCTCCACAGATACGCAGTATTTT
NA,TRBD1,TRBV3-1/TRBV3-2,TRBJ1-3,CASSQGDRGNTIYF,TGTGCCAGCAGCCAAGGGGACAGGGGAAACACCATATATTTT
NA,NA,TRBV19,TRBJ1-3,CASSIAGSSGNTIYF,TGTGCCAGTAGTATAGCGGGGTCCTCTGGAAACACCATATATTTT
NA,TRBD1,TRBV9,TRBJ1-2,CASSVAIRGDGYTF,TGTGCCAGCAGCGTAGCCATCAGGGGGGATGGCTACACCTTC
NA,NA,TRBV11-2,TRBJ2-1,CASSSLHTLSEQFF,TGTGCCAGCAGCTCCCTCCATACTTTGAGTGAGCAGTTCTTC
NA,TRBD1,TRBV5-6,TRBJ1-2,CASSPPGQVYGYTF,TGTGCCAGCAGCCCCCCGGGACAGGTATATGGCTACACCTTC
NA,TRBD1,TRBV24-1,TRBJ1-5,CATSPRTGGLGQPQHF,TGTGCCACCTCACCCCGGACAGGGGGCTTAGGTCAGCCCCAGCATTTT
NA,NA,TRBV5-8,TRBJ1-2,CASSLDLTKRYTF,TGTGCCAGCAGCTTGGATCTGACTAAGAGGTACACCTTC
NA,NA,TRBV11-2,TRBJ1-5,CASSPTENNSNQPQHF,TGTGCCAGCAGTCCGACAGAAAATAATAGCAATCAGCCCCAGCATTTT
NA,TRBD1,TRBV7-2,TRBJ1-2,CASSFRGQGGYTF,TGTGCCAGCAGCTTCCGGGGACAGGGAGGCTACACCTTC
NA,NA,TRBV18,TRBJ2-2,CASSQGAGELFF,TGTGCCAGCTCACAGGGGGCCGGGGAGCTGTTTTTT
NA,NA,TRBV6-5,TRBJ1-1,CASRRGGYTEAFF,TGTGCCAGCCGAAGAGGGGGTTACACTGAAGCTTTCTTT
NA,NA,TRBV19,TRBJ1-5,CASSITSGSPQHF,TGTGCCAGTAGTATCACATCCGGGTCGCCCCAGCATTTT
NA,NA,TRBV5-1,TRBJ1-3,CASNDGSGGNTIYF,TGCGCCAGCAACGACGGTTCGGGTGGAAACACCATATATTTT
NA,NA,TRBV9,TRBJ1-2,CASSVEGTADYGYTF,TGTGCCAGCAGCGTAGAGGGGACTGCTGATTATGGCTACACCTTC
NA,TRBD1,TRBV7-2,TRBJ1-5,CASRGQFNQPQHF,TGTGCCAGCCGGGGACAGTTCAATCAGCCCCAGCATTTT
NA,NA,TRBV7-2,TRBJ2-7,CASQGIPYEQYF,TGTGCCAGCCAGGGCATCCCGTACGAGCAGTACTTC
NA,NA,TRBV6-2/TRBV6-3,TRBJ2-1,CASSYSGGRVRNEQFF,TGTGCCAGCAGTTACTCGGGGGGGCGCGTTAGGAATGAGCAGTTCTTC
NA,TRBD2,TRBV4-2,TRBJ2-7,CASSQDRTSGPYEQYF,TGTGCCAGCAGCCAAGATCGGACTAGCGGGCCCTACGAGCAGTACTTC
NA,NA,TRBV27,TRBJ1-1,CASSMGGGGGTEAFF,TGTGCCAGCAGTATGGGAGGGGGAGGAGGCACTGAAGCTTTCTTT
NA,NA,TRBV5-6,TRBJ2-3,CASSLPGTDTQYF,TGTGCCAGCAGCTTGCCGGGAACTGATACGCAGTATTTT
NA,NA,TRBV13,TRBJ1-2,CASSATENYGYTF,TGTGCCAGCAGCGCTACAGAAAACTATGGCTACACCTTC
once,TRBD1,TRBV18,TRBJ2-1,CASSPTGVSYNEQFF,TGTGCCAGCTCACCAACAGGGGTCTCCTACAATGAGCAGTTCTTC
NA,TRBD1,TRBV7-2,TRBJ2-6,CASSPDRVSGANVLTF,TGTGCCAGCAGCCCAGACAGGGTCTCTGGGGCCAACGTCCTGACTTTC
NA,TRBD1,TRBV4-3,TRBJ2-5,CASSQVPGGAETQYF,TGCGCCAGCAGCCAAGTTCCAGGGGGCGCGGAGACCCAGTACTTC